These T cell receptor beta chains were read from a single sample in a study of OX40 agonist ivuxolimab in advanced cancers. Some clones are missing from TCRdb's copy, which holds only in-frame ones; the method was immunoSEQ multiplex PCR. The sample holds about 30,000 clones; approximately 90% are singletons and the top ten take roughly a tenth. This sample comprised CD4+ or CD8+ T cells sorted from blood, obtained in a trial of the OX40 agonist ivuxolimab. The source is an adult with an advanced solid tumor such as melanoma, head and neck, liver or kidney cancer. Both conserved end residues are part of each CDR3. D genes are given only for firm matches. The size of a clone is reported for some rows only, either as once, few or many, or as a class for expanded clones.

NA	TRBV25-1	NA	TRBJ2-7	CASSGTATYEQYF	TGTGCCAGCAGTGGCACAGCAACCTACGAGCAGTACTTC
NA	TRBV19	NA	TRBJ2-1	CASSRTNYNEQFF	TGTGCCAGTAGTAGGACTAATTACAATGAGCAGTTCTTC
NA	TRBV27	NA	TRBJ1-1	CASWDGMNTEAFF	TGTGCCAGTTGGGACGGAATGAACACTGAAGCTTTCTTT
NA	TRBV5-1	NA	TRBJ2-7	CASSPPAVDGAGQYF	TGCGCCAGCAGCCCCCCGGCAGTAGACGGCGCTGGGCAGTACTTC
once	TRBV14	TRBD1	TRBJ1-2	CASTMAGGNGYTF	TGTGCCAGCACTATGGCAGGGGGTAATGGCTACACCTTC
once	TRBV7-8	TRBD1	TRBJ2-1	CASSLGGQDISYNEQFF	TGTGCCAGCAGCTTAGGCGGACAGGACATCTCCTACAATGAGCAGTTCTTC
NA	TRBV28	NA	TRBJ2-7	CASSFRGPSSYEQYF	TGTGCCAGCAGTTTTAGAGGCCCCAGCTCCTACGAGCAGTACTTC
few	TRBV7-7	NA	TRBJ2-1	CASSLDRSSYNEQFF	TGTGCCAGCAGCTTGGACCGTAGCTCCTACAATGAGCAGTTCTTC
NA	TRBV6-5	NA	TRBJ1-1	CASSFDDRNTEAFF	TGTGCCAGCAGTTTCGACGACAGGAACACTGAAGCTTTCTTT
NA	TRBV4-1	NA	TRBJ2-2	CASSPGGAGTGELFF	TGCGCCAGCAGCCCAGGGGGGGCCGGAACCGGGGAGCTGTTTTTT
NA	TRBV6-5	NA	TRBJ2-1	CASRGGDNEQFF	TGTGCCAGCAGGGGGGGAGACAATGAGCAGTTCTTC
NA	TRBV11-2	NA	TRBJ1-2	CASSHEVHRNPNYGYTF	TGTGCCAGCAGCCATGAGGTGCACAGGAATCCTAACTATGGCTACACCTTC
NA	TRBV5-1	NA	TRBJ2-6	CASSLEGFSGANVLTF	TGCGCCAGCAGCTTGGAAGGGTTTTCTGGGGCCAACGTCCTGACTTTC
NA	TRBV6-5	NA	TRBJ1-1	CASSYNPGHSNTEAFF	TGTGCCAGCAGTTACAATCCGGGACACTCGAACACTGAAGCTTTCTTT